This T cell receptor beta chain was profiled in a study of blood T cells in healthy people across ages. Study observations and caveats: TCR beta diversity, measured per million T cells, fell in a roughly linear way with age. It was held that the diversity estimates obtained from one million T cells were underestimates. Long-lived donors carried more naive CD4+ cells and greater diversity than aged donors.

CDR1 is SGHAT, CDR2 FQNNGV, per germline. The CDR3 is made up of 11 amino acids. Of note for this clonotype: Its specificity is unknown. The junction does not match germline at one end; this may be a read error.

For the second PCR, which ran for about 7 to 12 cycles, a sample-barcoded 5' primer and a J-beta primer mix were used. TCRdb re-derived calls from the 5' RACE reads in MiXCR, one entry per CDR3 protein. In the table there are about 760,000 distinct CDR3 sequences, 25% of which are singletons. This same sample was also taken into another study, of T cells of mothers and their children.

V usage is TRBV11-2 and J usage is TRBJ2-5; D is undetermined. The clonotype originates from a boy aged 5 to 17 in good health. Sequencing was carried out using blood. This CDR3 is CASSFSETQHF. The CDR3 DNA reads as TGTGCCAGCAGCTTTTCGGAAACCCAGCACTTC.